These 12 T cell receptor beta chains share one sample of origin, sequenced in a study of PD-1 blockade in classical Hodgkin lymphoma. Sequencing used immunoSEQ multiplex PCR; TCRdb keeps in-frame clones, though not all of them. The data contain some 150,000 clones, just under 80% of them singletons. All patients experienced relapse after autologous stem cell transplantation, and brentuximab vedotin exposure was variable. Sequencing was performed on peripheral blood mononuclear cells (PBMCs), taken before the second cycle of nivolumab. The receptor set was obtained from a human donor with classical Hodgkin lymphoma.

The chain joins TRBV6-5 to TRBJ2-1, with D possibly TRBD1 on 6 matching bases. This CDR3 has 13 amino acids. V shed 4 bases and J shed 9 bases, with 13 bases lying between them. Germline V lookup: CDR1 MNHEY, CDR2 SVGAGI. The CDR3 sequence: CASSWDIMSEQFF. CDR3 nucleotides: TGTGCCAGCAGTTGGGACATCATGAGTGAGCAGTTCTTC.

The chain is built from TRBV5-4 and TRBJ2-5; possibly TRBD1 or TRBD2 for D (5 bases each). This CDR3 is 13 amino acids long. Trimming pared 10 bases from V and 3 bases from J, leaving 16 bases between. Germline CDR1 reads SGHNT; CDR2 reads YYREEE (reference sequence). In nucleotides, the CDR3 is TGTGCCTACCTGGGGGACGTCGAAGAGACCCAGTACTTC. Protein sequence: CAYLGDVEETQYF.

This rearrangement joins TRBV5-1 to TRBJ1-4, with TRBD1 as a possible D gene (5 bases). This CDR3 is built from 15 residues. The germline V gene has CDR1 SGHRS and CDR2 YFSETQ. The ends were cut back, 4 bases at V and 2 bases at J, with 12 bases in the middle. CDR3: CASSPAGDTNEKLFF. CDR3 in DNA: TGCGCCAGCAGCCCCGCTGGGGACACTAATGAAAAACTGTTTTTT.

The chain is built from TRBV10-3 and TRBJ2-7; D unclear. V was pared by 5 bases and J by 5 bases, with 10 bases between. Germline CDR1 is ENHRY and CDR2 is SYGVKD. The CDR3 sequence is 12 residues long. The CDR3 is CAISKAFDEQYF. DNA for the CDR3: TGTGCCATCAGTAAGGCGTTCGACGAGCAGTACTTC.

This clone was counted ten times or more. This chain connects TRBV19 to TRBJ1-5, with TRBD1 matching 7 bases. Germline V gives CDR1 LNHDA, CDR2 SQIVND (reference sequence). The CDR3 loop spans 14 amino acids. Trimming removed 5 bases from V and 5 bases from J; junction bases left unmatched: 6. DNA of the CDR3: TGTGCCAGTAGTGCAGGACAGGAAGATCAGCCCCAGCATTTT. Amino acid sequence: CASSAGQEDQPQHF.

The gene calls are TRBV6-6 and TRBJ1-5; no clear D gene. CDR3 size: 15 residues. Germline CDR1 reads MNHNY; CDR2 reads SVGAGI (reference sequence). V was pared by 4 bases and J by 0 bases, with 10 bases between. The CDR3 reads CASSFRRYSNQPQHF. The DNA for the CDR3 is TGTGCCAGCAGTTTCAGGAGGTATAGCAATCAGCCCCAGCATTTT.

This sequence joins TRBV19 and TRBJ1-1; D uncertain. CDR1 is LNHDA and CDR2 is SQIVND in the germline V gene (reference sequence). V lost 6 bases and J lost 4, with 21 bases in between. This CDR3 spans 16 amino acids. CDR3 amino acids: CASRPYKQSRSTEAFF. For the CDR3, the DNA is TGTGCCAGTAGGCCATATAAACAGTCCAGGAGCACTGAAGCTTTCTTT.

The chain has TRBV7-2 and TRBJ1-1; D may be TRBD1 (5 bases). Trimming stripped 3 bases from V and 6 bases from J, with 8 bases between. In germline, CDR1 is SGHTA, CDR2 FQGNSA. This CDR3 is built from 12 residues. The CDR3 DNA follows: TGTGCCAGCAGCTTCGGACATCCTGAAGCTTTCTTT. Amino acid sequence: CASSFGHPEAFF.

This chain joins TRBV6-5 and TRBJ2-1; TRBD2 matches at 16 bases. Germline trimming cut 0 bases from V and 8 bases from J; bases unmatched to any gene: 1. CDR1 is MNHEY and CDR2 is SVGAGI in the germline V gene. The CDR3 covers 16 residues. The CDR3 DNA follows: TGTGCCAGCAGTTACTCGGGACTAGCGGGAGGGTATGAGCAGTTCTTC. This translates into CASSYSGLAGGYEQFF.

This clone appeared a few times. This chain joins TRBV27 and TRBJ1-1, with a possible D match to TRBD1 (6 bases). V was cut by 0 bases and J by 5 bases, with 16 bases left in between. CDR3 length equals 16 residues. Germline V gives CDR1 MNHEY, CDR2 SMNVEV (reference sequence). CDR3 sequence: CASSLSPGAPGTEAFF. The CDR3, as DNA: TGTGCCAGCAGTTTATCTCCGGGGGCCCCGGGAACTGAAGCTTTCTTT.

CDR3 protein: CASSLVRTDGQYF. Here the CDR3 DNA reads TGTGCCAGCAGCTTGGTAAGGACCGACGGGCAGTACTTC. The chain joins TRBV5-6 to TRBJ2-7, with D hard to call. The CDR3 loop spans 13 amino acids. Trimming stripped 0 bases from V and 9 bases from J, with 13 bases between. Germline loops: CDR1 SGHDT, CDR2 YYEEEE.

V is TRBV6-1 and J is TRBJ2-1; 7 bases agree with TRBD1. There are 12 residues in the CDR3. CDR1 is MNHNS, CDR2 SASEGT, per germline. J gave up 9 bases and V 4 bases, and 3 bases lay outside the gene matches. The DNA for the CDR3 is TGTGCCAGCAGTGGGGACAGACCTGAGCAGTTCTTC. Its protein is CASSGDRPEQFF.